The 20 T cell receptor beta chains given below trace back to one sample, sequenced in a study of T cell responses to AZD1222 COVID-19 vaccine. Data came from immunoSEQ multiplex PCR; TCRdb stores just in-frame clones and leaves some out. This sample has 160,000 or so clones, with 75% to 90% found just once. Sequences were derived from peripheral blood, sampled 28 days after the second dose of the MenACWY control vaccine. These receptors all stem from an adult who received the MenACWY meningococcal vaccine as a control.

CDR3 in DNA: TGTGCCAGCAGCTTAAGTCCTCAGGGTACAGCTGAAGCTTTCTTT. Residues: CASSLSPQGTAEAFF. The chain is built from TRBV28 and TRBJ1-1; TRBD1 might be the D (5 bases). The CDR3 sequence is 15 residues long. Trimming cost V 6 bases and J 6 bases, with 20 bases left between them. Germline V gene sequence: CDR1 MDHEN, CDR2 SYDVKM.

This clone occurred a few times. The chain combines TRBV28 with TRBJ1-2; D is undetermined. This CDR3 contains 11 residues. Deletions cut 5 bases from V and 3 bases from J, with 4 bases between. From germline, CDR1 is MDHEN and CDR2 SYDVKM. CDR3 amino acids: CASSIHYGYTF. CDR3 DNA: TGTGCCAGCAGTATCCACTATGGCTACACCTTC.

The chain links TRBV7-2 to TRBJ2-7, with TRBD2 matching 14 bases. In germline, CDR1 is SGHTA, CDR2 FQGNSA. This CDR3 has 18 amino acids. Unmatched junction bases numbered 9, after V lost 3 bases and J lost 2 bases. CDR3 amino acids: CASSLGLAGAYPPYEQYF. As DNA, the CDR3 is TGTGCCAGCAGCTTGGGACTAGCGGGAGCTTATCCCCCCTACGAGCAGTACTTC.

V gene TRBV30 combines with J gene TRBJ2-2, with D hard to call. V lost 3 bases to trimming and J lost 8 bases, with 13 bases between them. This CDR3 region has 13 residues. Germline V gene lookup returns CDR1 GTSNPN and CDR2 SVGIG (reference sequence). CDR3 in amino acids: CAWRPGLRGELFF. The CDR3 DNA follows: TGTGCCTGGAGGCCGGGTCTTAGAGGGGAGCTGTTTTTT.

The V call is TRBV7-9, the J call TRBJ1-4, with D possibly matching TRBD1 (6 bases). V was pared by 5 bases and J by 8 bases, with 15 bases between. This CDR3 is built from 14 residues. CDR1 SEHNR and CDR2 FQNEAQ come from the germline V gene (reference sequence). The CDR3 nucleotides read TGTGCCAGCAGCCCAGGACAGTCAGCGGAAAAACTGTTTTTT. Its protein product is CASSPGQSAEKLFF.

This sequence joins TRBV30 and TRBJ1-1; 7 bases line up with TRBD1. This CDR3 is built from 13 residues. Germline values: CDR1 GTSNPN, CDR2 SVGIG (reference sequence). Trimming removed 5 bases from V and 1 base from J; junction bases left unmatched: 4. The CDR3 nucleotides are TGTGCCTGGGACAGGGTGACGAACACTGAAGCTTTCTTT. Protein product: CAWDRVTNTEAFF.

The chain carries TRBV7-8 and TRBJ1-5; TRBD1 is a possible D gene (5 bases). This CDR3 contains 13 residues. V dropped 7 bases and J dropped 7 bases, with 14 bases sitting between them. Germline CDR1 and CDR2: SGHVS and FQNEAQ. CDR3 region: CASTLQGGQPQHF. The CDR3 DNA sequence: TGTGCCAGCACCCTTCAGGGCGGCCAGCCCCAGCATTTT.

V is TRBV5-4 and J is TRBJ2-7; unclear D gene. Germline V gene lookup returns CDR1 SGHNT and CDR2 YYREEE (reference sequence). This CDR3 is built from 12 residues. The germline V and J ends were trimmed by 4 bases and 3 bases, with 8 bases remaining between them. The CDR3, as DNA: TGTGCCAGCAGCACTAATCTCTACGAGCAGTACTTC. Translation gives CASSTNLYEQYF.

The V call is TRBV27, the J call TRBJ1-6, with D possibly matching TRBD1 (5 bases). V shed 3 bases and J shed 7 bases, with 10 bases lying between them. The CDR3 consists of 14 residues. CDR1 and CDR2 from the germline V gene are MNHEY and SMNVEV (reference sequence). The CDR3 DNA reads as TGTGCCAGCAGTTTCGGGACGGGAAATTCACCCCTCCACTTT. This sequence encodes CASSFGTGNSPLHF.

V gene TRBV19 combines with J gene TRBJ1-3; the D gene is possibly TRBD1 (6 bases). The CDR3 totals 14 residues. Germline V CDR1 and CDR2: LNHDA, SQIVND (reference sequence). V lost 5 bases to trimming and J lost 4 bases, with 12 bases between them. The CDR3 here is CASSPQGAGNTIYF. The CDR3 nucleotides read TGTGCCAGTAGTCCACAGGGAGCCGGAAACACCATATATTTT.

DNA for the CDR3: TGTGCCAGCAGTGAGGAGTCGGTCCCCACGGAGACCCAGTACTTC. Amino acids: CASSEESVPTETQYF. V usage is TRBV2 and J usage is TRBJ2-5, with D uncertain. V was trimmed by 3 bases and J by 5 bases, leaving 16 bases between them. Germline assignment: CDR1 SNHLY and CDR2 FYNNEI. The CDR3 runs to 15 residues.

This clone was picked up one time. This chain joins TRBV19 and TRBJ1-3, with 7 bases fitting TRBD1. J lost 0 bases, V lost 3 bases, and 2 bases had no gene match. This CDR3 spans 15 amino acids. Germline V gives CDR1 LNHDA, CDR2 SQIVND (reference sequence). The CDR3 coding sequence is TGTGCCAGTAGTATCCAGGGGGTCTCTGGAAACACCATATATTTT. Translated, it gives CASSIQGVSGNTIYF.

The chain links TRBV9 to TRBJ1-1; possibly TRBD1 for D (5 bases). The CDR3 consists of 17 residues. Trimming shortened V by 4 bases and J by 0 bases, and 19 bases separated the two germline ends. Germline V gene data show CDR1 as SGDLS and CDR2 as YYNGEE. CDR3 amino acids: CASSPTMGGFMNTEAFF. CDR3 bases: TGTGCCAGCAGCCCTACCATGGGGGGGTTCATGAACACTGAAGCTTTCTTT.

In its sample, this clone was seen once. This chain links TRBV7-9 with TRBJ1-5; tentative D call: TRBD1 (5 bases). Trimming pared 2 bases from V and 7 bases from J, leaving 12 bases between. The CDR3 runs to 14 residues. CDR1 and CDR2 from the germline V gene are SEHNR and FQNEAQ (reference sequence). The CDR3 DNA follows: TGTGCCAGCAGCTTAAGGGGAATCGGGCAGCCCCAGCATTTT. Its translation: CASSLRGIGQPQHF.

This chain joins TRBV5-6 and TRBJ1-5, with a weak D call TRBD1 (5 bases). The CDR3 has 16 residues. From germline, CDR1 is SGHDT and CDR2 YYEEEE. Trimming removed 2 bases from V and 2 bases from J, with 14 bases in between. CDR3 loop: CASSLMGPIGNQPQHF. The CDR3 coding sequence is TGTGCCAGCAGCTTAATGGGGCCGATTGGCAATCAGCCCCAGCATTTT.

This chain connects TRBV24-1 to TRBJ2-5, with D possibly TRBD2 on 6 matching bases. Germline V gives CDR1 KGHDR, CDR2 SFDVKD. The CDR3 extends over 13 amino acids. Trimming shortened V by 9 bases and J by 5 bases, and 15 bases separated the two germline ends. In nucleotides, the CDR3 is TGTGCCACCCAAAGAGCGGGCCGGGAGACCCAGTACTTC. Its protein is CATQRAGRETQYF.

The chain combines TRBV4-3 with TRBJ1-1, with D possibly being TRBD1 (6 bases). The CDR3 is made up of 16 amino acids. The germline CDR1 and CDR2 sequences are LGHNA and YSLEER. Trimming stripped 4 bases from V and 5 bases from J, with 20 bases between. The CDR3 loop reads CASSPQPGTQGTEAFF. The CDR3 DNA reads TGCGCCAGCAGCCCACAGCCCGGGACACAGGGTACTGAAGCTTTCTTT.

The rearrangement joins TRBV7-2 to TRBJ2-2, with D hard to call. V lost 5 bases and J lost 4, with 14 bases in between. CDR3 length equals 15 residues. The V gene's germline CDR1 is SGHTA and CDR2 FQGNSA. The CDR3 region has the DNA TGTGCCAGCAGCGGAAACCCTCGGAGCACCGGGGAGCTGTTTTTT. Translating gives CASSGNPRSTGELFF.

The chain carries TRBV6-6 and TRBJ2-7; TRBD1 matches 10 bases. V was clipped by 6 bases and J by 6 bases; unmatched bases: 14. The CDR3 spans 16 residues. Germline CDR1 and CDR2: MNHNY and SVGAGI (reference sequence). CDR3 DNA sequence: TGTGCCAGCAGCCTGGACAGGGGGTTGGGACTTTTCGAGCAGTACTTC. This encodes CASSLDRGLGLFEQYF.

The chain recombines TRBV7-2 with TRBJ1-5; 7 bases agree with TRBD1. The CDR3 runs 15 residues. CDR1 and CDR2 (germline): SGHTA, FQGNSA. J was trimmed by 4 bases and V by 2 bases; bases with no gene match: 5. The CDR3 loop reads CASSLLAGGNQPQHF. In DNA form, the CDR3 reads TGTGCCAGCAGCTTACTGGCAGGGGGGAATCAGCCCCAGCATTTT.